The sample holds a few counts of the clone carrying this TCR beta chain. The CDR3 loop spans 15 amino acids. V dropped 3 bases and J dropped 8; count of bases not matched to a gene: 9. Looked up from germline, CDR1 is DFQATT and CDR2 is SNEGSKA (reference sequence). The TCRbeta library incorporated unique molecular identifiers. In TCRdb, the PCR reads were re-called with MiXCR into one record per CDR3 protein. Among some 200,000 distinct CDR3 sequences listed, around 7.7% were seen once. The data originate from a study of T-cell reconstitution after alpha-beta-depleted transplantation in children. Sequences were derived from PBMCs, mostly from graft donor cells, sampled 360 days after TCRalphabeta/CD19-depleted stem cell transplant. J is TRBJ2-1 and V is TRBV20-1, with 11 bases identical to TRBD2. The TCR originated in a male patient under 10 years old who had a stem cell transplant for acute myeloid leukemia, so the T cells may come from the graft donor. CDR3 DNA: TGCAGTGCTAGTGACACTAGCGGGAGTCCCTATGAGCAGTTCTTC. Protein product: CSASDTSGSPYEQFF.